This record looks at one T cell receptor beta chain sequence and its context. The antigen it recognizes is unknown. Base quality data are lacking; no much larger clone is found one base away. These data are taken from a study of Graves' ophthalmopathy and Graves' hyperthyroidism (dated by TCRdb to about 2018). Broadly, across the study: Stable hyperthyroidism was defined as no progression to ophthalmopathy within 18 months of follow-up. In total, 135 blood samples were TCR-sequenced: approximately 42 ophthalmopathy, approximately 80 hyperthyroidism and approximately 17 hyperthyroidism-to-ophthalmopathy patients. To explore V-J signatures that separate ophthalmopathy from hyperthyroidism, a discovery set of 95 to 100 patients was enrolled, consisting of more than 40 with ophthalmopathy and 55 to 65 with stable hyperthyroidism. In more than five hyperthyroidism patients, T-cell repertoires of thyroid tissue and blood were compared. The study used signatures of the TCR beta repertoire to tell Graves' ophthalmopathy apart from Graves' hyperthyroidism and to predict which patients would progress to ophthalmopathy. After sampling, hyperthyroidism patients received methimazole starting at 30 mg daily, and ophthalmopathy patients received high-dose intravenous methylprednisolone. An independent validation cohort comprised some 19 hyperthyroidism patients and some 16 patients who later progressed from hyperthyroidism to ophthalmopathy. Paper-wide results and their limitations: In validation, the model predicted ophthalmopathy progression with nearly 71% sensitivity and approximately 75% specificity; 12 predicted patients were CT-confirmed with GO in a median of roughly 6.8 months. In cross-validation, the 13-signature model distinguished ophthalmopathy from stable hyperthyroidism with about 87% sensitivity and around 81% specificity, and in the test set the corresponding values were roughly 80% and 76%. Sample size was not statistically predetermined, and group allocation was not concealed from the investigators. Most expanded thyroid clonotypes with a frequency above 0.001 also appeared in blood, which suggests that blood repertoires may reflect the immune response in the thyroid.

CDR1 and CDR2 were assigned from the germline V gene as SGHDT and YYEEEE. The CDR3 spans 15 residues, from the cysteine through the phenylalanine. Only the CDR3 part of the read is kept: 45 bases, read in frame from the first base. V is cut by 5 bases and J by 3 bases, and the space between the germline ends is 18 bases. For repertoire sequencing, TCR beta CDR3 regions were amplified from RNA transcripts. The first round was an RT-PCR using HTBI primers with the Qiagen OneStep RT-PCR kit, and this first round was followed by a second-round multiplex PCR, then size selection and purification. The libraries underwent paired-end sequencing with 100 bp reads on an Illumina HiSeq2000. Processing in the source paper ran as follows. Reads were processed with SOAPnuke, discarding reads with adapters, uncalled bases, mean Phred below 15, or no exact constant-primer or identifier match. COPE v1.2.5 was used to merge high-quality paired reads. Clonotypes were defined as unique nucleotide sequences and were aligned to IMGT TRB V, D and J references using MiTCR v1.1. The analysis was limited to V-J combinations with a frequency above 0.0001, which together covered approximately 99% of repertoires. For each V-J combination, a TCR clonal expansion and chaos score was defined as the ratio of F50 clonal expansion to chaos observed in the TCRdist matrix. Welch's t-statistics and random forest were used to reduce the features to roughly 14 V-J combinations, which were then used as input to a naive Bayes classifier. The Morisita-Horn index was used to measure how similar the thyroid and blood repertoires were. TCRdb reworked the public reads: Q25 trimming with fastp, MiXCR clone assembly, productive beta chains retained. Rows are unified per CDR3 protein, each entry keeping the most common DNA and genes. TCRdb's processing, not the study's, gives the V and J calls here. The sample has over a million distinct CDR3 sequences on record, around a third of them singletons. The top ten constitute around 10% of the sample.

The hyperthyroidism patients were 18 to 65 years old and newly diagnosed, with a disease duration of less than 2 months. Patients were excluded if they had other autoimmune diseases, uncontrolled infections, pregnancy or lactation. Clinical symptoms, serum thyroxine, TRAb, thyroid ultrasound and orbital computed tomography were used for diagnosis. Total RNA was extracted with Trizol reagent and quality-checked on an Agilent 2100 Bioanalyzer. This sequence originates from an adult man with Graves' hyperthyroidism. Recombination linked TRBV5-6 to TRBJ2-7, with no confidently assigned D gene. Input material: peripheral blood or thyroid tissue (not recorded which). The CDR3 region has the sequence CASRLGSGLSYEQYF. The sequenced DNA is TGTGCCAGCAGATTAGGATCGGGCTTAAGCTACGAGCAGTACTTC.